Shown below are 10 T cell receptor beta chains from a single sample sequenced in a study of beta chain features in type 1 diabetes. Study findings and constraints: People with Type 1 diabetes carried modestly yet significantly shorter TCRB CDR3s in all four CD4+ subsets.

Every isolated RNA sample was fully reverse transcribed, so sequencing captured expressed TCRB transcripts. Measured with immunoSEQ multiplex PCR; TCRdb has only the in-frame clones, and not every one. The sample lists about 340,000 clones; approximately 9.7% were seen once. These receptors' antigens are unknown. The sample consisted of central memory CD4+ T cells from blood. The receptors were gathered from a man between 25 and 39 years old with type 1 diabetes.

The gene calls are TRBV11-2 and TRBJ2-5; TRBD2 matches 8 bases. CDR1 is SGHAT and CDR2 is FQNNGV in the germline V gene. The CDR3 totals 14 residues. V shed 6 bases, J shed 7 bases, and the junction held 10 bases outside the gene matches. This CDR3 is CASRASGSEGTQYF. CDR3 nucleotide sequence: TGTGCCAGCAGAGCTAGCGGGTCGGAGGGGACCCAGTACTTC. The variable domain in full, completed from reference TRBV11-2 and TRBJ2-5, reads EAGVAQSPRYKIIEKRQSVAFWCNPISGHATLYWYQQILGQGPKLLIQFQNNGVVDDSQLPKDRFSAERLKGVDSTLKIQPAKLEDSAVYLCASRASGSEGTQYFGPGTRLLVL.

This clone was observed a few times. The chain uses TRBV7-9 and TRBJ1-6, with D tentatively TRBD1 (5 bases). CDR1 and CDR2 (germline): SEHNR, FQNEAQ (reference sequence). Deletions cut 2 bases from V and 7 bases from J, with 12 bases between. The CDR3 runs to 15 residues. CDR3 loop: CASSLQAGNNSPLHF. As DNA, the CDR3 is TGTGCCAGCAGCTTACAGGCAGGGAACAATTCACCCCTCCACTTT.

The chain uses TRBV27 and TRBJ2-2, with a tentative D call TRBD2 (5 bases). The CDR3 has 14 residues. Germline CDR1 is MNHEY and CDR2 is SMNVEV (reference sequence). V shed 2 bases and J shed 6 bases, with 10 bases lying between them. The CDR3 DNA reads as TGTGCCAGCAGTTTAGGTCCGCGGGCCGGGGAGCTGTTTTTT. Protein product: CASSLGPRAGELFF.

The rearrangement joins TRBV9 to TRBJ2-7; a weak D match, TRBD1 (6 bases). The V gene's germline CDR1 is SGDLS and CDR2 YYNGEE. There are 16 residues in the CDR3. V lost 0 bases and J 6 bases, leaving 19 bases between the germline ends. Here the CDR3 reads CASSVAWDNRWSEQYF. DNA for the CDR3: TGTGCCAGCAGCGTAGCGTGGGACAACCGGTGGAGCGAGCAGTACTTC.

This clone was seen only a few times. V gene TRBV19 combines with J gene TRBJ2-3; TRBD2 might be the D (6 bases). Looked up from germline, CDR1 is LNHDA and CDR2 is SQIVND (reference sequence). This CDR3 comprises 15 residues. Trimming shortened V by 8 bases and J by 6 bases, and 21 bases separated the two germline ends. For the CDR3, the DNA is TGTGCCAGTGTACTGCGGGGTCCCGGGTCGGATACGCAGTATTTT. Amino acids: CASVLRGPGSDTQYF.

The chain carries TRBV19 and TRBJ2-5; D uncertain. This CDR3 contains 14 residues. Germline V gene data show CDR1 as LNHDA and CDR2 as SQIVND (reference sequence). V dropped 3 bases and J dropped 2 bases, with 10 bases sitting between them. In nucleotides, the CDR3 is TGTGCCAGTAGTATCAGACTCTCACAAGAGACCCAGTACTTC. Its protein product is CASSIRLSQETQYF. Together with reference TRBV19 and TRBJ2-5, the CDR3 gives the full variable domain: DGGITQSPKYLFRKEGQNVTLSCEQNLNHDAMYWYRQDPGQGLRLIYYSQIVNDFQKGDIAEGYSVSREKKESFPLTVTSAQKNPTAFYLCASSIRLSQETQYFGPGTRLLVL.

In its sample, this clone was seen a few times. The rearrangement uses TRBV10-2 and TRBJ2-3; D might be TRBD2 (5 bases). CDR1 is WSHSY, CDR2 SAAADI, per germline. CDR3 length: 17 residues. V was shortened by 0 bases and J by 4 bases, with 17 bases between the two germline ends. CDR3: CASSESTTTRRSDTQYF. CDR3 coding DNA: TGCGCCAGCAGTGAGTCGACGACTACTAGGAGGTCAGATACGCAGTATTTT.

This clone was picked up a small number of times. This chain links TRBV28 with TRBJ1-3; D is undetermined. This CDR3 is 11 amino acids long. Germline loops: CDR1 MDHEN, CDR2 SYDVKM. Trimming cost V 10 bases and J 4 bases, with 8 bases left between them. The CDR3 DNA follows: TGTGCCACTATGGGGGGAAACACCATATATTTT. It specifies CATMGGNTIYF.

The J gene is TRBJ2-5, the V gene TRBV5-6; tentatively, D is TRBD1 (5 bases). Germline loops: CDR1 SGHDT, CDR2 YYEEEE. The CDR3 has 14 residues. V was pared by 3 bases and J by 5 bases, with 14 bases between. CDR3 protein: CASSSSRGWETQYF. CDR3 DNA sequence: TGTGCCAGCAGCTCAAGTAGGGGTTGGGAGACCCAGTACTTC. The full variable domain, completed using reference TRBV5-6 and TRBJ2-5, is DAGVTQSPTHLIKTRGQQVTLRCSPKSGHDTVSWYQQALGQGPQFIFQYYEEEERQRGNFPDRFSGHQFPNYSSELNVNALLLGDSALYLCASSSSRGWETQYFGPGTRLLVL.

V and J are TRBV5-4 and TRBJ2-3, with D perhaps assigned TRBD1 or TRBD2 (7 bases each). The V end was cut by 0 bases, the J end by 6 bases, with 17 bases between. Germline V lookup: CDR1 SGHNT, CDR2 YYREEE (reference sequence). The CDR3 has 16 residues. The CDR3 sequence is CASSLGGGRGGDTQYF. DNA of the CDR3: TGTGCCAGCAGCTTGGGAGGAGGCAGGGGGGGCGATACGCAGTATTTT.